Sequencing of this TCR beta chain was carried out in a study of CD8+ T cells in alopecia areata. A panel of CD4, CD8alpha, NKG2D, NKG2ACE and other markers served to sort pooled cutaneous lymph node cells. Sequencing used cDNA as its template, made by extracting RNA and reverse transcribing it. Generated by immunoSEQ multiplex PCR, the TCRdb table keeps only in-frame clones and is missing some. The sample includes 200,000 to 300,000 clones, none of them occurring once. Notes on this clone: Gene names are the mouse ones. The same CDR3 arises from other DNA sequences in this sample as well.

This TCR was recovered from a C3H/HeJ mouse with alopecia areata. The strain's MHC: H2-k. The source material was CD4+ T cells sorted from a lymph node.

CDR3 DNA (partial): TGTGCCAGCAGTGCCGACTGGGGTCAAGAC. Translated: CASSADWGQD. The whole CDR3 protein reads CASSADWGQDTQYF. The chain couples TRBV13-1 to TRBJ2-5, with 8 bases that match TRBD2. The read terminates 4 residues ahead of where the CDR3 ends, so the germline J gene completes it. V lost 3 bases and J lost 3; bases outside the gene matches: 3. Germline V lookup: CDR1 NSHNY, CDR2 SYGAGN. The CDR3 covers 14 residues.